The TCR beta chain described here comes from a study of blood T cell repertoires in COVID-19. On the study more broadly: Samples taken during acute and convalescent COVID-19 were collected in the United States, Italy and Spain. The analysed material was cDNA or gDNA that came from T cells, B-cell-depleted T cells, or PBMCs.

Original processing methods: From reference gene primer amplification, estimates of nucleated cell counts were derived. This table comes from immunoSEQ multiplex PCR, and its TCRdb copy is limited to in-frame clones, with some not included. The V and J calls and the clone size are those of that table, but D and trimming were determined from the DNA. This table holds almost 200,000 clones, approximately 87% found once. This CDR3 has 14 residues. Per the germline V gene, CDR1 is MNHEY and CDR2 is SVGAGI. V lost 2 bases, J lost 5 bases, and 9 bases lay in between. Sequences were obtained from peripheral blood. The chain carries TRBV6-5 and TRBJ2-2, with D possibly TRBD2 on 5 matching bases. The TCR originated in a woman between 70 and 85 years old with acute or convalescent COVID-19. CDR3 sequence (DNA): TGTGCCAGCAGTTACGGACGGGGAACCGGGGAGCTGTTTTTT. It specifies CASSYGRGTGELFF.